The 11 T cell receptor beta chains reported below all come from one sample, sequenced in a study of glioma-infiltrating T cells. Using RNA template, CDR3s of TCR alpha and beta were amplified with iRepertoire arm-PCR. Each CDR3 protein gets one entry after TCRdb re-called the multiplex PCR reads with MiXCR. The sample shows roughly 200,000 distinct CDR3 sequences, roughly 32% of them seen only once. Sequencing input: glioma tissue, nonneoplastic brain tissue, or PBMCs (not recorded which). Every receptor here comes from a human donor with low-grade glioma or glioblastoma, undergoing nonglioma brain surgery, or in good health (not recorded which).

This clonotype was counted at least ten times. The chain links TRBV7-2 to TRBJ2-6; D is ambiguous. This CDR3 contains 14 residues. The V end lost 4 bases, the J end lost 4 bases, and 8 bases lay between the germline ends. Per the germline V gene, CDR1 is SGHTA and CDR2 is FQGNSA. This chain's CDR3 is CASSSPYGANVLTF. The DNA of the CDR3 is TGTGCCAGCAGCTCGCCCTACGGGGCCAACGTCCTGACTTTC. The complete variable domain, with remaining parts taken from reference TRBV7-2 and TRBJ2-6, reads GAGVSQSPSNKVTEKGKDVELRCDPISGHTALYWYRQSLGQGLEFLIYFQGNSAPDKSGLPSDRFSAERTGGSVSTLTIQRTQQEDSAVYLCASSSPYGANVLTFGAGSRLTVL.

The V call is TRBV29-1, the J call TRBJ1-1, with D hard to call. CDR1 is SQVTM, CDR2 ANQGSEA, per germline. Trimming left V 5 bases short and J 1 base short, with 5 bases between. This CDR3 has 11 residues. The CDR3 is CSVRENTEAFF. The CDR3 nucleotides read TGCAGCGTTCGGGAGAACACTGAAGCTTTCTTT.

The chain recombines TRBV27 with TRBJ2-1; D is unresolved. V was pared by 5 bases and J by 13 bases, with 15 bases between. The CDR3 is made up of 12 amino acids. CDR1 MNHEY and CDR2 SMNVEV come from the germline V gene (reference sequence). DNA of the CDR3: TGTGCCAGCAGTCAATTATACAATTATCAGTTCTTC. Its translation: CASSQLYNYQFF.

This clonotype was counted ten times or more. An end of the junction does not agree with germline; a read error may underlie this. This chain connects TRBV20-1 to TRBJ2-1; D ambiguous. Germline CDR1 and CDR2: DFQATT and SNEGSKA (reference sequence). CDR3 size: 12 residues. The CDR3 nucleotides read TGCAGTGCTGGAGAGTCCTACAATGAGCAGTTCTTC. This gives the protein CSAGESYNEQFF.

The rearrangement links TRBV28 to TRBJ2-1; D is unresolved. CDR1 and CDR2 (germline): MDHEN, SYDVKM. Deletions cut 9 bases from V and 13 bases from J, with 13 bases between. The CDR3 sequence is 10 residues long. The DNA of the CDR3 is TGTGCCAGTCTACACCAGAGACAGTTCTTC. Protein product: CASLHQRQFF.

In DNA form, the CDR3 reads TGTGCCAGCAGTCTCAGAGAACCCTACGAGCAGTACTTC. This codes for CASSLREPYEQYF. This chain connects TRBV27 to TRBJ2-7; D is unresolved. Germline CDR1 reads MNHEY; CDR2 reads SMNVEV (reference sequence). This CDR3 region has 13 residues. V was cut by 5 bases and J by 2 bases, with 10 bases left in between.

A note on this clonotype: Possible read error: a much larger clone is one base away. The chain joins TRBV12-3 or TRBV12-4 to TRBJ2-1; D gene ambiguous. V shed 7 bases and J shed 0 bases, with 10 bases lying between them. The CDR3 has 14 amino acids. The chain's CDR3 is CASTLPISYNEQFF. The DNA of the CDR3 is TGTGCCAGCACACTTCCGATCTCCTACAATGAGCAGTTCTTC.

The chain carries TRBV27 and TRBJ2-7, with 8 bases that match TRBD1. This CDR3 contains 16 residues. Trimming removed 5 bases from V and 4 bases from J; junction bases left unmatched: 13. Germline CDR1 and CDR2: MNHEY and SMNVEV (reference sequence). This chain's CDR3 is CASSLNQNNRGYEQYF. Here the CDR3 DNA reads TGTGCCAGCAGTCTAAACCAAAACAACAGGGGGTACGAGCAGTACTTC.

In this sample, this clonotype turned up many times. The CDR3 nucleotides are TGTGCCAGCAGCAGGACATCCCCAGATACGCAGTATTTT. Protein sequence: CASSRTSPDTQYF. The chain combines TRBV7-2 with TRBJ2-3; a possible D gene is TRBD1 (5 bases). This CDR3 comprises 13 residues. Germline V lookup: CDR1 SGHTA, CDR2 FQGNSA. Trimming shortened V by 5 bases and J by 4 bases, and 10 bases separated the two germline ends.

CDR3 sequence reads: CSASPLAGVRYEQYF. DNA of the CDR3: TGCAGTGCAAGCCCGCTAGCGGGAGTCCGCTACGAGCAGTACTTC. The chain couples TRBV20-1 to TRBJ2-7; TRBD2 matches at 10 bases. CDR3 length: 15 residues. Germline V gene lookup returns CDR1 DFQATT and CDR2 SNEGSKA (reference sequence). J lost 3 bases, V lost 6 bases, and 11 bases had no gene match.

This clonotype has ten or more counts. The chain joins TRBV27 to TRBJ2-1; unclear D gene. The CDR3 has 15 residues. Germline CDR1 MNHEY, CDR2 SMNVEV (reference sequence). The V and J ends lost 3 bases and 7 bases respectively, with 16 bases between them. CDR3 in amino acids: CASSLTATTGNEQFF. The CDR3 nucleotides read TGTGCCAGCAGTTTGACGGCTACAACCGGGAATGAGCAGTTCTTC.